Presented here are 21 T cell receptor beta chains from one specimen sequenced in a study of CD4 T cell repertoires and nickel. Each CDR3 protein gets one entry after TCRdb re-called the RT-PCR reads with MiXCR. The sample consists of 200 to 250 distinct CDR3 sequences, about 48% of them appearing once. Sequenced input: CD4+ T cells from blood, not recorded whether cultured. The receptors originated from a human donor in a nickel allergy study, with or without nickel allergy (not recorded which). It is not recorded whether this sample comes from one donor or several.

V gene TRBV19 combines with J gene TRBJ1-5; possibly TRBD1 for D (6 bases). This CDR3 spans 13 amino acids. The germline V gene encodes CDR1 LNHDA and CDR2 SQIVND (reference sequence). The V end was cut by 9 bases, the J end by 2 bases, with 11 bases between. The CDR3 nucleotides are TGTGCCAGCGCGGCAGGGGGCAATCAGCCCCAGCATTTT. Amino acid sequence: CASAAGGNQPQHF.

V is TRBV5-1 and J is TRBJ2-5; TRBD2 agrees at 9 bases. The length of the CDR3 is 16 residues. CDR1 is SGHRS and CDR2 is YFSETQ in the germline V gene. V lost 4 bases to trimming and J lost 1 base; unmatched junction nucleotides: 8. The CDR3 DNA reads as TGCGCCAGCAGCCGAAGCGCGGGGGGGCTCCAAGAGACCCAGTACTTC. Residues: CASSRSAGGLQETQYF.

The chain carries TRBV27 and TRBJ1-3, with D possibly matching TRBD1 (6 bases). The CDR3 covers 15 residues. Trimming removed 1 base at V and 4 bases at J, with 11 bases between. Germline lookup yields CDR1 MNHEY and CDR2 SMNVEV (reference sequence). CDR3 loop: CASSLFPGAGNTIYF. The CDR3 nucleotides read TGTGCCAGCAGTTTATTTCCAGGGGCGGGAAACACCATATATTTT.

The sample holds one count of this clonotype. V gene TRBV18 combines with J gene TRBJ1-1, with D hard to call. CDR1 KGHSH and CDR2 LQKENI come from the germline V gene. Deletions cut 4 bases from V and 2 bases from J, with 17 bases between. This CDR3 comprises 16 residues. The CDR3: CASSQGPQNLNTEAFF. The CDR3 DNA sequence: TGTGCCAGCTCACAGGGTCCCCAAAACTTAAACACTGAAGCTTTCTTT. The full variable domain, in which reference TRBV18 and TRBJ1-1 provide the parts outside the CDR3, is NAGVMQNPRHLVRRRGQEARLRCSPMKGHSHVYWYRQLPEEGLKFMVYLQKENIIDESGMPKERFSAEFPKEGPSILRIQQVVRGDSAAYFCASSQGPQNLNTEAFFGQGTRLTVV.

This clonotype was counted only a few times. The chain combines TRBV20-1 with TRBJ1-4; the D gene is possibly TRBD1 (5 bases). CDR3 length: 13 residues. V lost 4 bases to trimming and J lost 8 bases, with 14 bases between them. CDR1 is DFQATT and CDR2 is SNEGSKA in the germline V gene (reference sequence). CDR3 nucleotides: TGCAGTGCTACCCGGAGGGGCGGGGAAAAACTGTTTTTT. This gives the protein CSATRRGGEKLFF.

The chain is built from TRBV20-1 and TRBJ1-5; TRBD1 might be the D (5 bases). Trimming removed 6 bases at V and 1 base at J, with 13 bases between. Germline-derived CDR1 and CDR2 are DFQATT and SNEGSKA (reference sequence). The CDR3 has 14 residues. DNA for the CDR3: TGCAGTGCCACCCCGGACAAGAGCAATCAGCCCCAGCATTTT. It is translated as CSATPDKSNQPQHF.

The CDR3: CASSLLRQDPQHF. In DNA, the CDR3 is TGTGCCAGCAGTTTACTCCGACAGGACCCCCAGCATTTT. V usage is TRBV12-3 or TRBV12-4 and J usage is TRBJ1-5; possibly TRBD1 for D (6 bases). V shed 2 bases and J shed 10 bases, with 12 bases lying between them. The CDR3 consists of 13 residues.

The CDR3 nucleotides read TGTGCTAGTGGTTTGGGAGACGGGGGAAGGGAGACCCAGTACTTC. The encoded protein is CASGLGDGGRETQYF. The V and J genes are TRBV12-5 and TRBJ2-5; possibly TRBD2 for D (6 bases). CDR3 length equals 15 residues. Germline CDR1 reads LGHNT; CDR2 reads FRNRAP. V lost 1 base, J lost 5 bases, and 14 bases lay in between. Together with reference TRBV12-5 and TRBJ2-5, the CDR3 gives the full variable domain: DARVTQTPRHKVTEMGQEVTMRCQPILGHNTVFWYRQTMMQGLELLAYFRNRAPLDDSGMPKDRFSAEMPDATLATLKIQPSEPRDSAVYFCASGLGDGGRETQYFGPGTRLLVL.

The chain joins TRBV19 to TRBJ1-5; a weak D match, TRBD1 (5 bases). CDR3 length equals 13 residues. The V gene lost 6 bases and the J gene lost 4 bases, with 10 bases spanning the gap. Per the germline V gene, CDR1 is LNHDA and CDR2 is SQIVND (reference sequence). The CDR3 nucleotides are TGTGCCAGTAGCCAGCAGGGAAATCAGCCCCAGCATTTT. This translates into CASSQQGNQPQHF.

The rearrangement joins TRBV12-3 or TRBV12-4 to TRBJ1-2; 7 bases are a match to TRBD1. This CDR3 is 14 amino acids long. The V and J ends lost 5 bases and 4 bases, in that order; junction bases with no gene match: 7. For the CDR3, the DNA is TGTGCCAGCAGTAGACTGGACAGGCCCTATGGCTACACCTTC. This translates into CASSRLDRPYGYTF.

J is TRBJ2-7 and V is TRBV12-3 or TRBV12-4; the match to TRBD1 covers 8 bases. The CDR3 covers 14 residues. Trimming at V came to 5 bases and at J to 4 bases, leaving 7 bases not matched to a gene. This chain's CDR3 is CASSPPGQAYEQYF. The CDR3 region has the DNA TGTGCCAGCAGTCCGCCGGGACAGGCGTACGAGCAGTACTTC.

This clonotype was detected only a few times. V and J are TRBV11-2 and TRBJ1-1; D possibly corresponds to TRBD1 (5 bases). Germline V gene data show CDR1 as SGHAT and CDR2 as FQNNGV. V lost 2 bases, J lost 0 bases, and 10 bases lay in between. The CDR3 consists of 15 residues. The CDR3 sequence is CASSLQTVMNTEAFF. The CDR3 DNA reads as TGTGCCAGCAGCTTACAGACAGTCATGAACACTGAAGCTTTCTTT. Variable domain in full (rest from reference TRBV11-2 and TRBJ1-1): EAGVAQSPRYKIIEKRQSVAFWCNPISGHATLYWYQQILGQGPKLLIQFQNNGVVDDSQLPKDRFSAERLKGVDSTLKIQPAKLEDSAVYLCASSLQTVMNTEAFFGQGTRLTVV.

This clonotype was seen only a few times. This rearrangement joins TRBV6-5 to TRBJ2-3, with D possibly being TRBD2 (7 bases). CDR1 and CDR2 from the germline V gene are MNHEY and SVGAGI. Trimming took 0 bases from V and 0 from J, leaving 13 bases between them. This CDR3 region has 17 residues. CDR3 sequence reads: CASSYSRGPSSTDTQYF. DNA for the CDR3: TGTGCCAGCAGTTACTCGCGGGGGCCGTCTAGCACAGATACGCAGTATTTT.

The genes are TRBV5-6 and TRBJ2-3, with a tentative D call TRBD2 (5 bases). The CDR3 runs to 14 residues. Trimming removed 0 bases from V and 4 bases from J, with 9 bases in between. Germline V CDR1 and CDR2: SGHDT, YYEEEE. CDR3 DNA sequence: TGTGCCAGCAGCTTGGTCCGGGGAGCAGATACGCAGTATTTT. Translated, it gives CASSLVRGADTQYF.

This clonotype was seen a few times. The CDR3, as DNA: TGTGCCAGCACCCTGGGGGGAGGAGGTTCCTACGAGCAGTACTTC. Encoded protein: CASTLGGGGSYEQYF. The chain recombines TRBV12-3 or TRBV12-4 with TRBJ2-7; TRBD2 is a possible D gene (6 bases). Trimming shortened V by 7 bases and J by 1 base, and 17 bases separated the two germline ends. The CDR3 runs to 15 residues.

This clonotype was observed a handful of times. The chain uses TRBV25-1 and TRBJ2-7, with D uncertain. Germline CDR1 reads MGHDK; CDR2 reads SYGVNS. Trimming took 7 bases from V and 7 from J, leaving 23 bases between them. The CDR3 consists of 15 residues. CDR3 amino acids: CASTPQSTGGLEQYF. For the CDR3, the DNA is TGTGCCAGCACCCCCCAAAGTACGGGCGGTCTGGAGCAGTACTTC.

The CDR3 DNA reads as TGTGCCAGCAGTTTTGCGTGGAGTGCAACTAATGAAAAACTGTTTTTT. It is translated as CASSFAWSATNEKLFF. This sequence joins TRBV12-3 or TRBV12-4 and TRBJ1-4; D uncertain. CDR3 size: 16 residues. V gave up 3 bases and J gave up 0 bases, with 11 bases separating them.

The chain joins TRBV7-8 to TRBJ1-5, with 8 bases matching TRBD1. CDR1 SGHVS and CDR2 FQNEAQ come from the germline V gene. This CDR3 region has 13 residues. Trimming removed 5 bases from V and 4 bases from J; junction bases left unmatched: 1. The CDR3 loop reads CASSRTGNQPQHF. CDR3 bases: TGTGCCAGCAGCCGGACAGGGAATCAGCCCCAGCATTTT.

V usage is TRBV5-4 and J usage is TRBJ2-1; 10 positions match TRBD2. The V segment lost 3 bases and the J segment 6 bases; nucleotides outside the gene matches: 9. CDR3 length: 16 residues. CDR1 SGHNT and CDR2 YYREEE come from the germline V gene (reference sequence). The CDR3 region is CASSSRVAGGPNEQFF. The CDR3, as DNA: TGTGCCAGCAGCTCCCGGGTAGCGGGGGGCCCCAATGAGCAGTTCTTC.

The V call is TRBV7-3, the J call TRBJ2-2, with 15 bases identical to TRBD2. CDR3 length: 17 amino acids. Germline values: CDR1 SGHTA, CDR2 FQGTGA. V lost 5 bases to trimming and J lost 6 bases; unmatched junction nucleotides: 7. The CDR3 nucleotides are TGTGCCAGCAGCCCTACGCGGACTAGCGGGGGGGCCGGGGAGCTGTTTTTT. As protein: CASSPTRTSGGAGELFF.

This clonotype occurred a few times. The chain has TRBV19 and TRBJ1-2, with unresolved D. This CDR3 spans 13 amino acids. Trimming removed 6 bases at V and 2 bases at J, with 10 bases between. Germline loops: CDR1 LNHDA, CDR2 SQIVND (reference sequence). In nucleotides, the CDR3 is TGTGCCAGTAGGTCGACCTCCAACTATGGCTACACCTTC. As protein: CASRSTSNYGYTF.